One sample yielded the 7 T cell receptor beta chains listed below, sequenced in a study of blood T cell repertoires in COVID-19. Assay: immunoSEQ multiplex PCR; the TCRdb copy retains only in-frame clones and omits some. The sample lists around 150,000 clones; around four fifths were seen once. Source material: peripheral blood. The receptors stem from a man aged 70-80 years with acute or convalescent COVID-19.

This clone was found once. The genes are TRBV5-6 and TRBJ1-5; 8 nucleotides align to TRBD1. This CDR3 region has 15 residues. V was pared by 5 bases and J by 6 bases, with 10 bases of the junction left unmatched. Germline V gene lookup returns CDR1 SGHDT and CDR2 YYEEEE. The CDR3 spells CASRQQGALGQPQHF. CDR3 in DNA: TGTGCCAGCAGACAGCAGGGGGCGCTGGGTCAGCCCCAGCATTTT.

The chain has TRBV7-3 and TRBJ2-2; unclear D gene. The CDR3 covers 14 residues. The V gene lost 1 base and the J gene lost 5 bases, with 8 bases spanning the gap. The V gene's germline CDR1 is SGHTA and CDR2 FQGTGA. CDR3 in amino acids: CASSLSTVTGELFF. The DNA for the CDR3 is TGTGCCAGCAGCTTAAGTACAGTAACCGGGGAGCTGTTTTTT.

The chain combines TRBV2 with TRBJ2-2; TRBD2 aligns across 13 bases. The CDR3 runs 20 residues. Losses at the gene ends were 4 bases for V and 0 bases for J; bases not matched to a gene: 11. Germline values: CDR1 SNHLY, CDR2 FYNNEI. The CDR3 loop reads CASSGGQGGTSGTNTGELFF. The CDR3 nucleotides are TGTGCCAGCAGTGGAGGACAGGGGGGGACTAGCGGGACGAACACCGGGGAGCTGTTTTTT.

This sequence joins TRBV6-6 and TRBJ1-1; D call uncertain. This CDR3 spans 14 amino acids. Germline V gene sequence: CDR1 MNHNY, CDR2 SVGAGI (reference sequence). Trimming removed 5 bases from V and 4 bases from J, with 14 bases in between. CDR3 sequence (DNA): TGTGCCAGCAGTCCCTCCGGGGTTGGCACTGAAGCTTTCTTT. Protein: CASSPSGVGTEAFF.

Note on this clone: This same CDR3 is encoded by further DNA sequences in the sample. The V and J genes are TRBV5-1 and TRBJ2-1; 7 bases align to TRBD1. From germline, CDR1 is SGHRS and CDR2 YFSETQ. The CDR3 length is 15 residues. J was trimmed by 0 bases and V by 2 bases; bases with no gene match: 2. The CDR3 reads CASSLQGSSYNEQFF. The CDR3 coding sequence is TGCGCCAGCAGCTTACAGGGGTCCTCCTACAATGAGCAGTTCTTC.

This clone occurred a few times. The J gene is TRBJ1-1, the V gene TRBV5-1, with a weak D call TRBD1 (5 bases). V was pared by 0 bases and J by 0 bases, with 12 bases between. This CDR3 contains 16 residues. Germline assignment: CDR1 SGHRS and CDR2 YFSETQ. This chain's CDR3 is CASSLEAGRMNTEAFF. The CDR3 region has the DNA TGCGCCAGCAGCTTGGAAGCAGGGCGTATGAACACTGAAGCTTTCTTT.

V usage is TRBV3-1 (or the pseudogene TRBV3-2) and J usage is TRBJ2-5; a possible D gene is TRBD2 (6 bases). The CDR3 length is 15 residues. Trimming left V 3 bases short and J 1 base short, with 12 bases between. The V gene's germline CDR1 is LGHDT and CDR2 YNNKEL (reference sequence). CDR3 protein: CASSQGGVAQETQYF. The CDR3 DNA reads as TGTGCCAGCAGCCAGGGGGGTGTTGCCCAAGAGACCCAGTACTTC.